This T cell receptor (beta chain) is from a study of immune evolution from preneoplasia to lung adenocarcinoma. V shed 3 bases and J shed 4 bases, with 9 bases lying between them. The CDR3 has 13 residues. Germline V gene lookup returns CDR1 SGHTA and CDR2 FQGNSA. Two lung cancer pathologists independently confirmed each histologic diagnosis. After pathologic assessment, macro-dissection selected premalignant or tumor cells for extraction. The assay was immunoSEQ multiplex PCR, and TCRdb's table has in-frame clones only and misses some. The data contain 15,000 to 20,000 clones, around nine tenths of them singletons.

This receptor was identified in a person aged 65-85 years with invasive lung adenocarcinoma. The J gene is TRBJ2-5, the V gene TRBV7-2; D perhaps matches TRBD1 (5 bases). Sequencing was performed on FFPE invasive lung adenocarcinoma tissue. The CDR3 is CASSLSRGETQYF. CDR3 coding DNA: TGTGCCAGCAGCTTGAGTAGGGGAGAGACCCAGTACTTC.